This T cell receptor (beta chain) is drawn from a study of radiation and T cells in renal cell carcinoma (dated by TCRdb to 2020 to 2021). Looking at the study overall: Samples came from a clinical trial, in which primary renal cell carcinomas received 15 Gy stereotactic body radiation therapy followed by nephrectomy 4 weeks later. A total of approximately 53 samples underwent TCR beta sequencing, made up of some 26 tumors and about 27 peripheral blood samples. In the 53 samples combined, some 4,000,000 unique CDR3 nucleotide sequences were found, encoding 2.5 million or so unique CDR3 amino acid sequences.

Broad study findings and their caveats: In blood, the top tumor clonotypes increased from baseline to 2 weeks after radiation and then shrank by 4 weeks, which suggests a temporary expansion of tumor-resident clones. Dynamics of the blood repertoire were not tracked past 4 weeks after treatment. No pretreatment tumor biopsies were available, so the baseline intratumoral presence of clonotypes could not be determined. Because the trial had a single-armed design, the trial could not examine how radiation dose or scheduling affected the TCR repertoire.

Taken from cysteine to phenylalanine, the CDR3 has 15 residues. Only the CDR3 portion is preserved as DNA: 45 bases, with reading frame beginning at the first base. V loses 0 bases of germline sequence and J loses 0 bases, and the interval between the two ends is 9 bases. In the germline V gene, CDR1 corresponds to SGHRS and CDR2 to YFSETQ. This clone occurred once. The specificity of this receptor is unknown. Within one base of it there is no much larger clone, and no base qualities were kept. TCR beta libraries were generated from genomic DNA with the immunoSEQ kit, following the manufacturer's recommendations. To prepare libraries, a first multiplex PCR with proprietary primers was run, followed by a second PCR that added unique barcodes, and a bead cleanup was done after each round. Each sample batch included a kit-provided positive control reaction and a negative control reaction. The final libraries underwent checking on an Agilent 4200 TapeStation D1000 ScreenTape, volumetric pooling, and quantification by qPCR. Sequencing was performed on an Illumina NextSeq500 using a MidOutput 150-cycle cartridge, with 156 Read1 cycles, 15 Index1 cycles, and the kit custom primers. The pooled library was loaded at about 1 pM, with a roughly 20% PhiX control spiked in. Processing in the source paper ran as follows. The vendor-processed data were analyzed in R, and a clonotype was defined as all T cells that share the same CDR3 nucleotide sequence. In the clone abundance analyses, frequencies were normalized to the 10,000 most abundant clones in each sample. Public T cell clones, which averaged fewer than five per sample, were removed prior to analysis. Tumor-enriched clonotypes and baseline blood-enriched clonotypes were defined as those with an abundance difference of at least 32-fold between compartments. A beta-binomial differential abundance model was used to identify clonotypes that were expanded or contracted between blood time points. Tumor-blood repertoire similarity was measured with the Baroni-Urbani and Buser coefficient, and groups were compared using two-tailed Wilcoxon tests in R. TCRdb re-hosts the immuneACCESS table, in-frame sequences only. Its copies lack some clones; in the studies checked, an unresolved V gene accounts for under half of them, and the cause for the rest is not known. For V, J and clone size, that table is used; D and trimming come from the DNA. The sample yields roughly 120,000 clones; roughly 80% were counted once. About 2.9% of the sample rests with the top ten.

Read against the paper, the sample's time point label means: baseline pretreatment blood. This sample's treatment or condition label indicates: 15 Gy SBRT to primary tumor, nephrectomy 4 weeks later. Serial peripheral blood from radiation-treated patients was sampled at baseline, 2 weeks and 4 weeks after SBRT to track tumor-enriched clonotypes. Renal cell carcinoma with clear cell pathology was present in all patients. Genomic DNA for TCR sequencing was prepared using the QIAamp DNA Blood Mini Kit (Qiagen). Samples were included in the analyses only if all quality control checks were passed. This TCR derives from an older woman with renal cell carcinoma. The starting material was blood, obtained from a patient whose treatment included radiotherapy and nephrectomy. The rearrangement joined TRBV5-1 to TRBJ2-5; the D gene is unclear. This receptor has the CDR3 CASSLANGNQETQYF. The nucleotide sequence reads TGCGCCAGCAGCTTGGCGAATGGGAACCAAGAGACCCAGTACTTC.